The 11 T cell receptor beta chains below all came from one sample that was sequenced in a study of cytomegalovirus exposure and HLA in healthy donors. The PCR made use of 60 Vbeta and 13 Jbeta primers. Here immunoSEQ multiplex PCR was the method, and the copy in TCRdb shows in-frame clones only, minus some. The table records 120,000 or so clones, 80% to 85% of them present only once. Sequenced material: PBMCs. The receptor set was obtained from a human donor in good health.

This clone was counted only a few times. The chain links TRBV4-1 to TRBJ2-1; 7 nucleotides align to TRBD2. Germline CDR1 MGHRA, CDR2 YSYEKL. The CDR3 consists of 13 residues. V shed 4 bases, J shed 5 bases, and the junction held 2 bases outside the gene matches. DNA of the CDR3: TGCGCCAGCAGCCCGGGACTAAACAATGAGCAGTTCTTC. It encodes CASSPGLNNEQFF.

The chain employs TRBV29-1 and TRBJ1-2; possible D gene TRBD1, 5 bases. Germline lookup yields CDR1 SQVTM and CDR2 ANQGSEA. Trimming stripped 4 bases from V and 6 bases from J, with 9 bases between. There are 11 residues in the CDR3. The CDR3 protein is CSVAPDNGYTF. Here the CDR3 DNA reads TGCAGCGTTGCTCCGGACAATGGCTACACCTTC.

In this sample, this clone turned up once. The rearrangement uses TRBV19 and TRBJ1-2; D is perhaps TRBD1 (6 bases). This CDR3 is built from 15 residues. Trimming left V 9 bases short and J 8 bases short, with 25 bases between. CDR1 is LNHDA, CDR2 SQIVND, per germline (reference sequence). In DNA form, the CDR3 reads TGTGCCAGCACCTCCGGGACACCTACCGCCCACGGCTACACCTTC. Protein: CASTSGTPTAHGYTF.

This clone was found a few times. This chain links TRBV7-3 with TRBJ2-2; the match to TRBD1 covers 8 bases. The CDR3 spans 15 residues. Trimming removed 4 bases from V and 5 bases from J; junction bases left unmatched: 6. Germline CDR1 reads SGHTA; CDR2 reads FQGTGA. The CDR3 protein is CASSSGQGETGELFF. CDR3 DNA: TGTGCCAGCAGCTCAGGACAGGGTGAAACCGGGGAGCTGTTTTTT.

The CDR3 DNA reads TGCAGTGCTGAGGACTATGGCTACACCTTC. Its translation is CSAEDYGYTF. The chain employs TRBV20-1 and TRBJ1-2, with D unresolved. The CDR3 runs 10 residues. Germline V gene lookup returns CDR1 DFQATT and CDR2 SNEGSKA (reference sequence). Trimming removed 5 bases at V and 3 bases at J, with 4 bases between.

V is TRBV11-2 and J is TRBJ1-5; D gene uncertain. CDR3 length equals 13 residues. Looked up from germline, CDR1 is SGHAT and CDR2 is FQNNGV. Trimming pared 0 bases from V and 7 bases from J, leaving 7 bases between. The CDR3 DNA sequence: TGTGCCAGCAGCTTAGAGGCTGGCCAGCCCCAGCATTTT. This sequence encodes CASSLEAGQPQHF. The whole variable domain, filled in from reference TRBV11-2 and TRBJ1-5, reads EAGVAQSPRYKIIEKRQSVAFWCNPISGHATLYWYQQILGQGPKLLIQFQNNGVVDDSQLPKDRFSAERLKGVDSTLKIQPAKLEDSAVYLCASSLEAGQPQHFGDGTRLSIL.

V and J are TRBV9 and TRBJ2-5; D is unresolved. The CDR3 is 12 amino acids. V was trimmed by 3 bases and J by 3 bases, leaving 6 bases between them. Germline CDR1 is SGDLS and CDR2 is YYNGEE. The CDR3 is CASSDIEETQYF. As DNA, the CDR3 is TGTGCCAGCAGCGATATAGAAGAGACCCAGTACTTC.

The chain uses TRBV27 and TRBJ2-7; TRBD2 aligns across 10 bases. Per germline, CDR1 MNHEY and CDR2 SMNVEV (reference sequence). The CDR3 loop spans 16 amino acids. V was clipped by 0 bases and J by 6 bases; unmatched bases: 8. The CDR3 DNA sequence: TGTGCCAGCAGTTTATCCCGTGCGAGCGGGGGGGCCGAGCAGTACTTC. This sequence encodes CASSLSRASGGAEQYF.

CDR3 loop: CASSPSDRGVYGYTF. In DNA form, the CDR3 reads TGTGCCAGCAGTCCATCCGACAGGGGCGTCTATGGCTACACCTTC. The chain is built from TRBV6-5 and TRBJ1-2; 8 bases are shared with TRBD1. Germline-derived CDR1 and CDR2 are MNHEY and SVGAGI. The junction had 9 bases not matched to a gene; V was cut back by 5 bases and J by 4 bases. This CDR3 is built from 15 residues.

The chain links TRBV28 to TRBJ2-7; weak D call: TRBD2 (6 bases). The CDR3 spans 15 residues. V lost 6 bases and J lost 7, with 22 bases in between. Germline V gene sequence: CDR1 MDHEN, CDR2 SYDVKM. In DNA, the CDR3 is TGTGCCAGCAGACCCTCGGGACTCCATCCTTGGGAGCAGTACTTC. Translating gives CASRPSGLHPWEQYF.

V and J are TRBV2 and TRBJ2-2; D call uncertain. V was shortened by 0 bases and J by 4 bases, with 12 bases between the two germline ends. CDR1 and CDR2 from the germline V gene are SNHLY and FYNNEI. This CDR3 contains 16 residues. CDR3 residues: CASSEAVRQPTGELFF. The CDR3 coding sequence is TGTGCCAGCAGTGAAGCCGTAAGACAACCCACCGGGGAGCTGTTTTTT.